This TCR beta chain was documented in a study of cytomegalovirus exposure and HLA in healthy donors (dated by TCRdb to between 2016 and 2019). Looking at the study overall: An earlier analysis of approximately 600 of the donors reported about 250 Gb of sequence data and 117 million unique TCR beta sequences from 150 million to 200 million T cells. An early release that covered 500 to 800 HLA-typed donors contained approximately 300 gigabases of sequencing data and some 87 million unique TCR sequences. To predict cytomegalovirus infection status, the study combined high-throughput TCR immunosequencing, statistical association of individual TCRs with disease status, and machine learning. Among some 400 genotyped donors of the cohort, an average of about 240,000 unique TCR beta nucleotide sequences were sequenced per donor, roughly 18% of them non-productive. In the later analysis, no new phenotypic data were used to find candidate immune exposures; instead, reliance was placed on TCR beta sequences and their occurrence across donors. Among the approximately 400 genotyped donors, more than 70% belonged to the genetic ancestry cluster associated with self-reported Caucasian donors. An earlier analysis of more than 450 of the donors used high-throughput TCR beta sequencing to judge whether each TCR beta V gene segment behaved as functional or pseudogenic. Both class I and class II loci were covered by HLA typing, at four-digit resolution. All discovery cohort repertoires had been generated using a single sequencing platform. Besides the first cohort of 666 subjects, a separate validation cohort made up of roughly 130 different subjects was used. Donor age, sex, ethnicity and CMV serostatus were compiled alongside the repertoire data. Roughly 5 DR-DQ haplotypes were handled as single units for association and clustering, since linkage in the cohort was strong. The T cell repertoires of around 730 subjects were profiled by immunosequencing and related to cytomegalovirus serostatus. To study patterns of TCR occurrence, a later analysis re-analyzed previously published TCR beta repertoires from around 660 donors and added high-resolution HLA genotyping. A later genetic analysis used genome-wide SNP genotypes for 398 of the 666 donors, treating that subset as a discovery cohort. The study was designed to test whether signatures of past pathogen exposure could be identified by cataloging public T cell receptors. The number of typed donors differed by locus: roughly 629-630 for A, B, C, DRB1 and DQB1; approximately 540 for DQA1; approximately 600 for DPA1; and about 450 for DPB1. Paper-wide results and their limitations: A later analysis found that HLA-associated TCR beta chains were more clonally expanded and had lower generation probabilities than equally common non-associated chains. A total of roughly 160 TCR beta chains were listed by the study as associated with cytomegalovirus. Specific HLA alleles were associated with 15,000 to 20,000 TCR beta sequences at a false discovery rate of 0.05 in a later analysis. A later genetic analysis associated a missense DCLRE1C variant with V-gene and J-gene trimming of TCR beta chains, and an independent cohort replicated the association. When HLA alleles, especially DR and DQ, strongly co-occurred, attributing TCR associations to individual alleles was difficult. Broadly in line with IMGT annotations, most TCR beta V segments showed up in productive rearrangements about 87% or about 30% of the time in an earlier analysis of roughly 590 of the donors. The sequencing pipeline was judged likely to have produced a cluster of highly shared sequence variants as a technical artifact. In a later analysis, TCR association rates were found to vary across HLA loci, with the most associated TCRs seen for DRB1 alleles and the fewest for HLA-C alleles. Because HLA typing was unavailable for some donors at each locus, only the typed subset was used in association tests. Some IMGT-functional V segments, including TRBV6-2 and TRBV6-3, could not be distinguished by the 87-base-pair reads and were therefore excluded. A few of the identified cytomegalovirus-associated TCR beta chains were confirmed in vitro to be specific for cytomegalovirus antigens. The authors suggested that the approach could potentially be generalized to other disease states and immunological phenotypes. The cohort was sequenced for TCR beta chains only, and without alpha or paired-chain data the features that could be detected were limited. A further reported finding was that TCR beta sequences accurately predicted the HLA-A and HLA-B alleles for most subjects in the first cohort. Immune exposure information for the cohort was limited to CMV serostatus. The classifier was reported to diagnose cytomegalovirus status with high specificity and sensitivity in both the original and validation cohorts. Roughly uniform sequencing depth across donors was assumed in presence/absence analyses, although this assumption may not hold. Linkage disequilibrium might explain the correlated functional status among segregating V segments, but an unknown experimental factor could not be ruled out. According to a later analysis, parvovirus B19, influenza, CMV and Epstein-Barr virus appeared linked to several top co-occurrence clusters. A later genetic analysis reported fewer N-insertions in productive TCRs among donors in an Asian-associated ancestry cluster than the roughly 720-donor mean. Most TCR sequences were seen in very few donors, while some public TCRs were found in many individuals. Most CMV-associated TCR beta chains appeared to be HLA-restricted in a later analysis, and the HLA associations seemed to be driven largely by CMV exposure. Because counts were too low, fewer than 20 rarely observed V segments, including chromosome 9 orphons, were excluded from the earlier analysis of some 590 of the donors.

In total, about 650 healthy bone marrow donors made up the cohort. At the time of sampling, every cohort member was nominally healthy, though immune exposures that went unrecorded were likely present. The donor was CMV seronegative and was included in the group of several hundred seronegative cohort members. Each donor provided a peripheral blood sample, and peripheral blood mononuclear cells were used for TCR beta sequencing. The Qiagen DNeasy Blood Extraction Kit was used to extract genomic DNA from the blood cell samples. The library was obtained by the immunoSEQ multiplex PCR assay. The multiplex PCR relied on a mix of 60 forward primers for TCR Vbeta segments and 13 reverse primers for TCR Jbeta segments. The CDR3 region of rearranged TCR beta genes was amplified from genomic DNA with a multiplex PCR assay. On the Illumina HiSeq System, the amplified TCR beta libraries were sequenced as 87-base-pair reads. Concerning the study's data processing: A later analysis counted approximately 74 million unique TCR beta chains across the 670 or so repertoires, and some 12 million of these chains were shared by at least two donors. To remove PCR and sequencing errors, raw reads were error-corrected and collapsed into unique sequences using a nearest-neighbor algorithm that merged closely related sequences. Alignment of CDR3 sequences to IMGT reference sequences was used to assign V, D and J gene segments. For a sequence to be retained, at least a six-nucleotide match to both a V gene segment and a J gene segment was required. Rearrangements were called productive when the CDR3 lacked stop codons and stayed in frame with V and J; all others were non-productive. CDR3 was defined according to IMGT convention as the region running from the second conserved V-encoded cysteine to the conserved J-encoded phenylalanine. The earlier analysis of about 500 of the donors excluded sequences that lacked an unambiguous match to a single V gene segment. In an earlier analysis of approximately 590 of the donors, V segments were called functional above 56.7% productive rearrangements and were called segregating when the between-donor standard deviation exceeded 5%. A statistical classification framework was built for diagnosing cytomegalovirus status from the catalog of TCR beta chain sequences. A later analysis assigned V and J genes by comparing TCR nucleotide sequences with IMGT/GENE-DB human TR gene sequences. Using the TCRdist pipeline, a later analysis assigned CDR3 sequences along with most-parsimonious VDJ recombination scenarios. In a later analysis, every TCR beta chain was defined by the combination of its CDR3 amino acid sequence and its V-gene family, and reads without a unique V-gene family were dropped. To address suspected cross-contamination and a sequencing artifact, a later analysis removed over 500 highly shared, low-generation-probability nucleotide sequences. For each public chain, a later analysis derived a clonal expansion index from normalized ranks of inferred template counts within each repertoire. A later analysis computed generation probabilities with a VDJ recombination model fitted to out-of-frame rearrangements, and checked the results against IGoR. In a later analysis, hypergeometric tests were used to score TCR-TCR, TCR-HLA and TCR-CMV co-occurrence, with a repertoire-size bias correction applied to TCR pairs. A later analysis estimated false discovery rates by permuting HLA or CMV assignments 20 times. In a later analysis, co-occurring TCRs were grouped with DBSCAN, and TCRdist sequence similarity was added when clustering was performed within HLA-allele-positive subsets. Repertoires with fewer than 30,000 or more than 120,000 public chains were left out of co-occurrence clustering, as were roughly five repertoires with anomalous nucleotide sharing. What TCRdb holds here is the immuneACCESS table cut down to in-frame rearrangements. Part of the clones is not present; checked against another copy, under half of the missing clones reflect an unresolved V gene, and the others are unexplained. The D gene and trimming were derived from the DNA, and the V and J assignments and clone size from that table. This sample holds 200,000 to 250,000 clones; 65% to 85% were observed only once. The ten most abundant clones make up around 1.7% of the sample.

This clone was seen a few times. Its binding antigen is unknown. Qualities for individual bases were not recorded, and no much larger clone is one base off. The germline V gene (reference sequence) gives CDR1 as SEHNR and CDR2 as FQNEAQ. Trimming removed 6 bases from V and 5 bases from J, leaving 19 bases between the germline ends. The CDR3 contains 15 residues, cysteine and phenylalanine counted. CDR3 DNA is the only sequence kept; it has 45 bases, read in frame from the first base. This TCR was recovered from a man over 45 in good health and CMV-seronegative. The specimen sequenced was PBMCs. The chain joins TRBV7-9 to TRBJ2-5; the D gene cannot be named for sure. The bases are TGTGCCAGCAGTTACGGTGTCGGATTGAGGGAGACCCAGTACTTC. Its translation is CASSYGVGLRETQYF.